Given below is one T cell receptor beta chain in context. Its antigen is not identified. The sample originates from a study of T cells in localized non-small cell lung cancer. General study findings and limits: Longer overall survival accompanied higher blood T cell density. The study detected a median approximately 50 of the top 100 tumor clones in adjacent lung. Uninvolved neighboring lung showed the greatest T cell clonality, exceeding tumor. Owing to sequencing of a solitary tumor region, heterogeneity cannot be discounted.

The ends were cut back, 7 bases at V and 3 bases at J, with 18 bases in the middle. Germline assignment: CDR1 MGHDK and CDR2 SYGVNS. The CDR3 contains 15 residues. Method: immunoSEQ multiplex PCR; TCRdb's copy keeps in-frame clones and lacks some. Of under 65,000 clones in the sample, about 83% were seen once. The J gene is TRBJ1-1, the V gene TRBV25-1; TRBD1 might be the D (6 bases). The receptor comes from a female donor of 60 years or more with stage II squamous cell lung carcinoma. The sample was peripheral blood, taken before any cancer treatment. The CDR3 sequence: CASTLRAGADTEAFF. The CDR3 nucleotides are TGTGCCAGCACCCTTAGGGCAGGGGCCGACACTGAAGCTTTCTTT.